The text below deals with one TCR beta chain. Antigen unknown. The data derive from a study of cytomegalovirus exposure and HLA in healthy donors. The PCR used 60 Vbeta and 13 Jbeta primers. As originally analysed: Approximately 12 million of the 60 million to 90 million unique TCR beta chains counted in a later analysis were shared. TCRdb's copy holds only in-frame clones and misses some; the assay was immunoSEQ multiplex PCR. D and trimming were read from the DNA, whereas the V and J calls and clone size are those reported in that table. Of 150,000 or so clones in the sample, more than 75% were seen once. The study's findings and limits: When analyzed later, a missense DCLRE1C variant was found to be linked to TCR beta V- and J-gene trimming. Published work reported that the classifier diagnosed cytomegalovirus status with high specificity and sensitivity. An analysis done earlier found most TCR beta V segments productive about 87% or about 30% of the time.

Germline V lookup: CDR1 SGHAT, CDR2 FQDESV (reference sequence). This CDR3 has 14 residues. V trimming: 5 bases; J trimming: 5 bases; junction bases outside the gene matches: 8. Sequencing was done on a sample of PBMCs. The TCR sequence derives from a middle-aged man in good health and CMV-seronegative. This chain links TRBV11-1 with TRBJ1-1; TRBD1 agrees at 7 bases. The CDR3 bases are TGTGCCAGCAGCGCAGAGACAGGGTGGACTGAAGCTTTCTTT. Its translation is CASSAETGWTEAFF. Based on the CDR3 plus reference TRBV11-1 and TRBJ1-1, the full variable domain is EAEVAQSPRYKITEKSQAVAFWCDPISGHATLYWYRQILGQGPELLVQFQDESVVDDSQLPKDRFSAERLKGVDSTLKIQPAELGDSAMYLCASSAETGWTEAFFGQGTRLTVV.